This T cell receptor (beta chain) was identified in a study of blood T cell repertoires in COVID-19. On the study more broadly: The United States, Italy and Spain supplied acute and convalescent COVID-19 samples. The cDNA or gDNA used as material had been derived from T cells, B-cell-depleted T cells, or PBMCs.

Trimming took 6 bases from V and 5 from J; bases not matched to a gene: 4. There are 15 residues in the CDR3. CDR1 and CDR2 (germline): MNHEY, SVGAGI. Original analysis: Nucleated cell number was recorded as an estimate derived from reference gene primer amplification. Data came from immunoSEQ multiplex PCR; TCRdb stores just in-frame clones and leaves some out. D and trimming come from the DNA, and the V and J calls and clone size come from that table. The profile shows about 91,000 clones, around four fifths of them singletons. Sequenced material: peripheral blood. The rearrangement links TRBV6-5 to TRBJ2-1; TRBD2 matches 13 bases. This receptor was obtained from a woman of 80 years or more with acute or convalescent COVID-19. CDR3 sequence reads: CASSETSGGNNEQFF. In DNA, the CDR3 is TGTGCCAGCAGCGAGACTAGCGGGGGGAACAATGAGCAGTTCTTC.